The sequence of this T cell receptor (beta chain) was determined in a study of cytomegalovirus exposure and HLA in healthy donors. This CDR3 has 16 residues. V dropped 7 bases and J dropped 4 bases, with 25 bases sitting between them. Germline CDR1 SQVTM, CDR2 ANQGSEA. Study-level results: CMV serostatus stood as the only immune exposure information on hand. In a later analysis, a missense DCLRE1C variant was linked to TCR beta V- and J-gene trimming. Further analysis was carried out later, and it showed several of the most significant clusters appearing linked to common viral pathogens. Researchers reported that a few CMV-associated chains were confirmed in vitro as CMV antigen-specific.

The primer mix had 60 Vbeta and 13 Jbeta primers. Clones were sequenced by immunoSEQ multiplex PCR, and TCRdb holds only the in-frame ones, with some missing. The sample records about 170,000 clones, approximately 65% being singletons. A remark on this clone: Its target is not known.

Input material: PBMCs. V gene TRBV29-1 combines with J gene TRBJ1-1; D is possibly TRBD1 (5 bases). This receptor was taken from a man in his forties in good health and CMV-seronegative. The CDR3 reads CSATPRARAKSTEAFF. CDR3 DNA: TGCAGCGCAACCCCCAGGGCAAGGGCTAAAAGCACTGAAGCTTTCTTT. Drawing the rest from reference TRBV29-1 and TRBJ1-1, the complete variable domain is SAVISQKPSRDICQRGTSLTIQCQVDSQVTMMFWYRQQPGQSLTLIATANQGSEATYESGFVIDKFPISRPNLTFSTLTVSNMSPEDSSIYLCSATPRARAKSTEAFFGQGTRLTVV.